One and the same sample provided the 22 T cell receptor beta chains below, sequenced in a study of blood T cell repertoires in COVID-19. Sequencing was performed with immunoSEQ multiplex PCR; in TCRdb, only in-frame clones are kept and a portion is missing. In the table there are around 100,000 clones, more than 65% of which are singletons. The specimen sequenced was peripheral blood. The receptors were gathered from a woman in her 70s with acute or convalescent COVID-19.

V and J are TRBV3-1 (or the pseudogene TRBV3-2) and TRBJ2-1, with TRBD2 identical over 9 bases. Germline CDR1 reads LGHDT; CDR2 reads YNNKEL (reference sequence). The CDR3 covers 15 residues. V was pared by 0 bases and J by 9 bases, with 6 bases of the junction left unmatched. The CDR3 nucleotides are TGTGCCAGCAGCCAAGAGACTAGCGGCCCGTTTGAGCAGTTCTTC. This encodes CASSQETSGPFEQFF.

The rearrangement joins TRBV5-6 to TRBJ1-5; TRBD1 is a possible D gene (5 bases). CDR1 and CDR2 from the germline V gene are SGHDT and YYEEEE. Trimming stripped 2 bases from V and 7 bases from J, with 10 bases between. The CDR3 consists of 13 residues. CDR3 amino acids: CASSFGGSQPQHF. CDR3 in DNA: TGTGCCAGCAGCTTTGGGGGGAGCCAGCCCCAGCATTTT.

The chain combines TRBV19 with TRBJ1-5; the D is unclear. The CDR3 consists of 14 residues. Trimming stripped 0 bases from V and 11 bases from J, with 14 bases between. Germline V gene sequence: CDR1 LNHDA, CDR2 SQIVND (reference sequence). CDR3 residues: CASSIDEGYGTQHF. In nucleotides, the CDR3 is TGTGCCAGTAGTATAGATGAGGGCTATGGGACCCAGCATTTT.

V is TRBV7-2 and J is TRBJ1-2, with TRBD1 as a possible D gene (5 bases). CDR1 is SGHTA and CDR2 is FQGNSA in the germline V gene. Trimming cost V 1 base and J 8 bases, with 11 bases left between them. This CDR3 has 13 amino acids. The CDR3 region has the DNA TGTGCCAGCAGCTTAGAGGCAGGGTCGGGCTACACCTTC. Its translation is CASSLEAGSGYTF.

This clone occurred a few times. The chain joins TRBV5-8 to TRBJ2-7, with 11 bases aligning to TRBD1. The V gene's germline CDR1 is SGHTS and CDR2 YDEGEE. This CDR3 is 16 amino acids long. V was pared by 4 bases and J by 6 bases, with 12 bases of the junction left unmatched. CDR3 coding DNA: TGTGCCAGCAGCCCCCGTCCGGGACAGGGGGGTAGCGAGCAGTACTTC. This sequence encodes CASSPRPGQGGSEQYF.

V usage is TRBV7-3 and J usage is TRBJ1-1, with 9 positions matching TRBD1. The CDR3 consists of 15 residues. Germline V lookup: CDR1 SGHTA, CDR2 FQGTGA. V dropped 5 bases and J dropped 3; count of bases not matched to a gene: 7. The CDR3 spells CASSPSDRGHTEAFF. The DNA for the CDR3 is TGTGCCAGCAGCCCCTCGGACAGGGGCCACACTGAAGCTTTCTTT.

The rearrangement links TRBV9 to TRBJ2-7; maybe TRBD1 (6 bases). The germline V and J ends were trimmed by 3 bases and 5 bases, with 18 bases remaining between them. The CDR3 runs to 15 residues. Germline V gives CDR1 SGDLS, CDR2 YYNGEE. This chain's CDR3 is CASSALTGSSDEQYF. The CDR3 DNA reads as TGTGCCAGCAGCGCCTTAACAGGGAGTAGCGACGAGCAGTACTTC.

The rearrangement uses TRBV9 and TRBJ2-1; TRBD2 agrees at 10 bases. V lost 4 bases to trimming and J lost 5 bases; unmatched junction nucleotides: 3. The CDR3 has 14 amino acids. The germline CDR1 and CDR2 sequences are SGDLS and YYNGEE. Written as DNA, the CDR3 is TGTGCCAGCAGCATGGGACTAGCGAACAATGAGCAGTTCTTC. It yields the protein CASSMGLANNEQFF.

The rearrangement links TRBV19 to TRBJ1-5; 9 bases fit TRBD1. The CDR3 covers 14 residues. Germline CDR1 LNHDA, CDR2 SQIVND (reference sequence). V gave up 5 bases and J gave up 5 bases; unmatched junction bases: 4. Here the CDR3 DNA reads TGTGCCAGTAGTGGGGGACAGGGTCATCAGCCCCAGCATTTT. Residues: CASSGGQGHQPQHF.

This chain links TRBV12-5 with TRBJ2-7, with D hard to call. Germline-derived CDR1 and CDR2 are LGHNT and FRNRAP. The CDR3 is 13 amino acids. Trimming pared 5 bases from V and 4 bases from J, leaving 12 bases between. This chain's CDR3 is CASGPVYGYEQYF. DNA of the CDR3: TGTGCTAGTGGTCCCGTGTACGGGTACGAGCAGTACTTC.

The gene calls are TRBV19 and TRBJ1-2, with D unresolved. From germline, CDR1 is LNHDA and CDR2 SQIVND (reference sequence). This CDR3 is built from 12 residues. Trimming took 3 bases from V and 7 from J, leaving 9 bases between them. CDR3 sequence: CASSIKESGYTF. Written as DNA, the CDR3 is TGTGCCAGTAGTATTAAGGAGAGTGGCTACACCTTC.

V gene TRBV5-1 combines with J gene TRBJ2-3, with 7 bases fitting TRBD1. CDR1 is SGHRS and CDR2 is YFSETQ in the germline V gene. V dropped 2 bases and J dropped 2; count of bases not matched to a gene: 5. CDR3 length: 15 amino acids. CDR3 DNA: TGCGCCAGCAGCTTCGGACAGGATGACACAGATACGCAGTATTTT. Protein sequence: CASSFGQDDTDTQYF.

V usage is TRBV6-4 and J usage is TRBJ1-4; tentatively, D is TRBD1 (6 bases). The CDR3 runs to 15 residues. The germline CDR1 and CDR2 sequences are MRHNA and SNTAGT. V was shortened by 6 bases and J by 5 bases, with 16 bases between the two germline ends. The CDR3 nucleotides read TGTGCCAGCAGGGAGACAGGTCATTTAAATGAAAAACTGTTTTTT. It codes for CASRETGHLNEKLFF.

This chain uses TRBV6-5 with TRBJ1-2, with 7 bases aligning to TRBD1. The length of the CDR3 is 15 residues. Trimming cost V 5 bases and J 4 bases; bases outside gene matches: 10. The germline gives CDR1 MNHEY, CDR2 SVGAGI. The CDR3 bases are TGTGCCAGCAGTACGAATCCGGGACAGTCCTATGGCTACACCTTC. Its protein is CASSTNPGQSYGYTF.

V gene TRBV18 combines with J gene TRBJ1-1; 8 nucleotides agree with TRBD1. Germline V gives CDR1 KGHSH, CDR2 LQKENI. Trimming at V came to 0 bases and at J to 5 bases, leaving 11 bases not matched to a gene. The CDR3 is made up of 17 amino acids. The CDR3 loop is CASSPPAGGAGRTEAFF. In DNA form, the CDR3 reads TGTGCCAGCTCACCACCGGCAGGGGGCGCCGGGAGGACTGAAGCTTTCTTT.

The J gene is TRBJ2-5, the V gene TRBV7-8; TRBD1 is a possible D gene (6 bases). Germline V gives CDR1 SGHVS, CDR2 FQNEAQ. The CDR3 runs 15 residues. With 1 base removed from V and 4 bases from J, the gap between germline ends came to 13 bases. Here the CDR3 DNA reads TGTGCCAGCAGCTTAGGTCCAGGGGTGGCAGAGACCCAGTACTTC. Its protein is CASSLGPGVAETQYF.

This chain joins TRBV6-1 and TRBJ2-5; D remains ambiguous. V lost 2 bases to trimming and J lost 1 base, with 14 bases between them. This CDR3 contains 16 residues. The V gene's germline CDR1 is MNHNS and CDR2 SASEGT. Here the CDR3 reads CASSEPGGTSQETQYF. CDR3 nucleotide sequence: TGTGCCAGCAGTGAACCTGGCGGTACAAGCCAAGAGACCCAGTACTTC.

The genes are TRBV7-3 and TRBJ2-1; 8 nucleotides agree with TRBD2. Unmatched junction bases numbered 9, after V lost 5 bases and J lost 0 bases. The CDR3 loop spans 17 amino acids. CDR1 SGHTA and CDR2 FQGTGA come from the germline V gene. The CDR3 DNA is TGTGCCAGCAGCGGAAACGGGGGGGCTAGCTCCTACAATGAGCAGTTCTTC. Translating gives CASSGNGGASSYNEQFF.

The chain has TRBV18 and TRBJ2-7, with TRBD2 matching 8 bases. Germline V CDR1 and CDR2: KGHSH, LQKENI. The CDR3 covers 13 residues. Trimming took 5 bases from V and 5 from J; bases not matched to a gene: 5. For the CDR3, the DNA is TGTGCCAGCTCAGCAGGGACTAGTAACGAGCAGTACTTC. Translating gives CASSAGTSNEQYF.

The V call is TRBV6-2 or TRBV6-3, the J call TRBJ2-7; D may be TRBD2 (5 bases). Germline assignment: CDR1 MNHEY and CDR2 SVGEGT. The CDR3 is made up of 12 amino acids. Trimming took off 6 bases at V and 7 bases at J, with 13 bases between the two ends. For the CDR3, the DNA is TGTGCCAGCAGCGACGGAGGCCTGGAGCAGTACGTC. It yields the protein CASSDGGLEQYV.

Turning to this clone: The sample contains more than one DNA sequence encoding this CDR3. The CDR3 loop reads CASSLLTGVGYGYTF. The CDR3 coding sequence is TGTGCCAGCAGCTTGCTAACAGGGGTTGGGTATGGCTACACCTTC. The rearrangement joins TRBV5-6 to TRBJ1-2; 7 bases align to TRBD1. The CDR3 runs 15 residues. CDR1 and CDR2 (germline): SGHDT, YYEEEE. Unmatched junction bases numbered 8, after V lost 1 base and J lost 5 bases.

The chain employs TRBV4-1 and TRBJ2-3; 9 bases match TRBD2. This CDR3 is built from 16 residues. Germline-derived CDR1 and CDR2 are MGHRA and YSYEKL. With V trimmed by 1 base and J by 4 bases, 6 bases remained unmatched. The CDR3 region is CASSQGRAGGSDTQYF. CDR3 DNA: TGCGCCAGCAGCCAAGGCCGAGCGGGGGGATCAGATACGCAGTATTTT.